The rows below give T cell receptor beta chains drawn from one sample of a study of cytomegalovirus exposure and HLA in healthy donors. The protocol was immunoSEQ multiplex PCR, while the TCRdb copy is restricted to in-frame clones and leaves out a portion. This sample has around 200,000 clones, with over 70% found just once. Sequencing used PBMCs. The receptors stem from a woman in her sixties or seventies in good health and CMV-seropositive. Each CDR3 is given without its conserved first and last residue. The order of the fields is J gene, V gene, CDR3 protein.

TRBJ2-1,TRBV11-2,ASSTDRGHEQF
TRBJ2-3,TRBV7-2,ASSREGRSTDTQY
TRBJ2-2,TRBV7-3,ASSSPATGELF
TRBJ2-2,TRBV15,ATSRELNTGELF
TRBJ1-1,TRBV7-8,ASSVGRLNTEAF
TRBJ2-1,TRBV5-5,ASRFGLAGGLSSYNEQF
TRBJ1-5,TRBV27,ASRGTGEWQPQH
TRBJ2-7,TRBV9,ASSVGGSASEQY
TRBJ2-1,TRBV6-5,ASSPTSVGPNEQF
TRBJ1-5,TRBV28,ASSDRVRPNQPQH
NA,TRBV4-2,ASSRGEYEQY
TRBJ2-3,TRBV11-3,ASSLDRSTDTQY
TRBJ2-5,TRBV5-1,ASSWEGTPQETQY
TRBJ1-6,TRBV2,ASRPIGGQGVSRSSPLH
TRBJ2-7,TRBV6-6,ASSYLKGQARGEQY
TRBJ2-5,TRBV30,AWTQGQQETQY
TRBJ2-3,TRBV5-1,ASSLARRSELSDTQY
TRBJ2-5,TRBV7-3,ASSPTSGGETQY
TRBJ2-4,TRBV4-1,ASSQDLLAKNSQY
TRBJ1-1,TRBV7-2,ASSTYRDTEAF
TRBJ2-3,TRBV14,ASSRGGSTDTQY
TRBJ1-5,TRBV7-8,ASSLVGGSNQPQH
TRBJ2-2,TRBV9,ASSALGTNTGELF
TRBJ1-4,TRBV19,ASSPRIGQGGEKLF
TRBJ1-2,TRBV30,ASSPFYRDFNYGYT
TRBJ1-5,TRBV19,ASSMRNSNQPQH
TRBJ2-7,TRBV10-1,ASSESPGGGCHYEQY
TRBJ2-1,TRBV7-9,ASSSQRLLVSYNEQF
TRBJ1-2,TRBV30,AWIRTALNYGYT
TRBJ2-2,TRBV7-6,ASSFSQGPLNTGELF
TRBJ2-7,TRBV2,AGSRGFSSYEQY
TRBJ1-1,TRBV6-1,ASRQGPGRAF
TRBJ2-7,TRBV5-4,ASSWDSYEQY
TRBJ2-7,TRBV19,ASSHGQEGVYEQY
TRBJ2-7,TRBV18,ASSPNRQEYEQY
TRBJ1-5,TRBV28,ASSLQGGSNQPQH
TRBJ2-1,TRBV29-1,SVEDAGVRSYNEQF
TRBJ1-1,TRBV7-3,ASTETGVRTEAF
TRBJ1-1,TRBV29-1,SVVDRPRNTEAF
TRBJ1-3,TRBV9,ASSVKGAFSGNTIY
TRBJ1-2,TRBV2,ASSELKGFGGYT
TRBJ1-2,TRBV5-1,ASSSGDGGYGYT
TRBJ2-1,TRBV10-2,ASGTSGTVNEQF
TRBJ2-2,TRBV5-4,ASSLFTGYGELF
TRBJ2-1,TRBV2,ASSRDTPRNEQF
TRBJ2-7,TRBV7-9,ASSFGSYEQY
TRBJ1-2,TRBV5-1,ASSLVRGSGYT
TRBJ2-5,TRBV9,ASSVATLQGAETQY
TRBJ2-2,TRBV5-4,ASSTGMNTGELF
TRBJ1-4,TRBV5-1,ASSLAPEEKLF
TRBJ2-1,TRBV2,ASSRTRTEQF
TRBJ1-5,TRBV7-4,ASRTGQWVPQPQH
TRBJ2-7,TRBV18,ASSPDRAGEQY
TRBJ2-1,TRBV18,ASSPLQLADNEQF
TRBJ1-2,TRBV7-9,ASSAGTAYYGYT
TRBJ2-5,TRBV7-8,ASSLAQGATQY
TRBJ2-1,TRBV18,ASSLGSGRYDEQF
TRBJ2-2,TRBV28,ASSFPDSLLTGELF
TRBJ1-2,TRBV27,ASSLTGSADGYT
TRBJ2-3,TRBV6-6,ASSYSYTDTQY